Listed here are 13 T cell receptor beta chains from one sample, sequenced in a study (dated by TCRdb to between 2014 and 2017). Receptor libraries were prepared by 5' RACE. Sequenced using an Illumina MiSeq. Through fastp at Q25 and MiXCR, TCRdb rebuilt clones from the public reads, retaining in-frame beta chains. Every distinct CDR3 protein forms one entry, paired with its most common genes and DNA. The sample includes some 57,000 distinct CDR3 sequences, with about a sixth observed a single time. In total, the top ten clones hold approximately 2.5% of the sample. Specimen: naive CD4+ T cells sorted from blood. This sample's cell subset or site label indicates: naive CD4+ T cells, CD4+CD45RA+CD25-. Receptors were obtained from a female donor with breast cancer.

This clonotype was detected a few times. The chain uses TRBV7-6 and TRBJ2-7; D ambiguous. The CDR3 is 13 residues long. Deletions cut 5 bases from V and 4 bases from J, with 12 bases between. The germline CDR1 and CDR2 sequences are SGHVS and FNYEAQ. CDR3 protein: CASSDPPTYEQYF. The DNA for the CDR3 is TGTGCCAGCAGCGATCCACCTACATACGAGCAGTACTTC.

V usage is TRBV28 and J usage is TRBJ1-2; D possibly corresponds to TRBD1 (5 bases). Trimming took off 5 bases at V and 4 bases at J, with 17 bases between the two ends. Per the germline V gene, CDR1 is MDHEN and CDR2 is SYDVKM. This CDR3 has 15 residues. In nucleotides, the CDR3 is TGTGCCAGCAGTCCTGGGGACCGACACTCCTATGGCTACACCTTC. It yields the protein CASSPGDRHSYGYTF.

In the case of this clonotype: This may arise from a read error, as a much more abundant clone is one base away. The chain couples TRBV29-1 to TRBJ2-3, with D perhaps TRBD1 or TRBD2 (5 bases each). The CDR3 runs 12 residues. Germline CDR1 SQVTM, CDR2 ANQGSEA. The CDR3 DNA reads TGCAGCGCGGGGCTTCCTGGAGATACGCTGTATTTT. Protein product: CSAGLPGDTLYF.

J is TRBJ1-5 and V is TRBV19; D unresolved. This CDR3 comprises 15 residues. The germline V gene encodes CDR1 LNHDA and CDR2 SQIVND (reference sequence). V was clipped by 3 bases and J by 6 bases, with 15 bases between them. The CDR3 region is CASSIRESGFQPQHF. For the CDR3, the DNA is TGTGCCAGTAGTATCAGAGAGAGCGGTTTTCAGCCCCAGCATTTT. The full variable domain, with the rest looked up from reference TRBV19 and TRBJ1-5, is DGGITQSPKYLFRKEGQNVTLSCEQNLNHDAMYWYRQDPGQGLRLIYYSQIVNDFQKGDIAEGYSVSREKKESFPLTVTSAQKNPTAFYLCASSIRESGFQPQHFGDGTRLSIL.

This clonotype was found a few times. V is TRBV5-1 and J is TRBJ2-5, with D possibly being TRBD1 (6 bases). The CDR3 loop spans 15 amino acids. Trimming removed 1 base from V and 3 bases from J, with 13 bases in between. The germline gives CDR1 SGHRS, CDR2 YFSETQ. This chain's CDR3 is CASSLTGTNKETQYF. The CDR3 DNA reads TGCGCCAGCAGCTTGACAGGGACCAATAAAGAGACCCAGTACTTC.

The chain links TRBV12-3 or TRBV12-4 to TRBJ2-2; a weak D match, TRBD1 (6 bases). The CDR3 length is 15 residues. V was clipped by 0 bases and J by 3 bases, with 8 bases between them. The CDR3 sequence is CASSLADSYTGELFF. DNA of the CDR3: TGTGCCAGCAGTTTAGCGGACAGCTACACCGGGGAGCTGTTTTTT.

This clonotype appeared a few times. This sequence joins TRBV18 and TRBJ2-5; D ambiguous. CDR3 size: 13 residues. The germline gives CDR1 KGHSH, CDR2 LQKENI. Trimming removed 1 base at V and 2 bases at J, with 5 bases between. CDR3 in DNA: TGTGCCAGCTCACCACGCCAGCAAGAGACCCAGTACTTC. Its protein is CASSPRQQETQYF.

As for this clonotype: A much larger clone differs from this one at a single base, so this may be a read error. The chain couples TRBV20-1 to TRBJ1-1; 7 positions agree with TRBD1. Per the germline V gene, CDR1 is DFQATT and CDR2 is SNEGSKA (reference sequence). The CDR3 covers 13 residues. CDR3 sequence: CSAVRGPGTGAFF. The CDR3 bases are TGCAGTGCTGTGAGGGGGCCGGGAACTGGAGCTTTCTTT.

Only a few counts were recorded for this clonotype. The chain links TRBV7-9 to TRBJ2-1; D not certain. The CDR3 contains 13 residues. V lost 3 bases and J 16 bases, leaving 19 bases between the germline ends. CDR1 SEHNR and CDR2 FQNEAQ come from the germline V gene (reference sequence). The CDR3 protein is CASSLSYIKERFF. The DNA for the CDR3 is TGTGCCAGCAGCTTGTCCTATATCAAGGAGCGATTCTTC.

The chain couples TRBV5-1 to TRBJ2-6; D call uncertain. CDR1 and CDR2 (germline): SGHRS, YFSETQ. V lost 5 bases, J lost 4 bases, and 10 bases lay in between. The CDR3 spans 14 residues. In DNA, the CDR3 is TGCGCCAGCAGTCAGGTTCCCGGGGCCAACGTCCTGACTTTC. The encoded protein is CASSQVPGANVLTF.

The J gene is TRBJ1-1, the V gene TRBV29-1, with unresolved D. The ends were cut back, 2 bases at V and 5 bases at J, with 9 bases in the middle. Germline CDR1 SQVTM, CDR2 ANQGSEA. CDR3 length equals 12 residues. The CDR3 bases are TGCAGCGTTGAATTACAGACGACTGAAGCTTTCTTT. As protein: CSVELQTTEAFF.

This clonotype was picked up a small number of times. CDR3 in DNA: TGTGCCAGCAGCCAGAGCGGGGGACCCTACAATGAGCAGTTCTTC. Its translation: CASSQSGGPYNEQFF. The chain links TRBV6-5 to TRBJ2-1; 8 nucleotides line up with TRBD2. CDR1 MNHEY and CDR2 SVGAGI come from the germline V gene. V shed 6 bases, J shed 2 bases, and the junction held 6 bases outside the gene matches. The CDR3 totals 15 residues.

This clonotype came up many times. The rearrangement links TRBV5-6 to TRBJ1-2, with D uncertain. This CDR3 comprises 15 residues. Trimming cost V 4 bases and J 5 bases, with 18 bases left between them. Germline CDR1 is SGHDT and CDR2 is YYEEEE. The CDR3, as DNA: TGTGCCAGCAGCCGCTCTATGGGCTCTTCTTATGGCTACACCTTC. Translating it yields CASSRSMGSSYGYTF.